These T cell receptor beta chains were read from a single sample in a study of cytomegalovirus exposure and HLA in healthy donors. Here immunoSEQ multiplex PCR was the method, and the copy in TCRdb shows in-frame clones only, minus some. The clone table shows 50,000 or so clones, with the ten largest holding roughly 9.6%. Material: PBMCs. Source of these receptors: a man aged 45-60 years in good health and CMV-seropositive. The CDR3 runs from the conserved cysteine through the conserved F or W. Each record gives: J gene, D gene, V gene, CDR3 DNA, CDR3 protein. The D gene is left open where the match is weak.

>TRBJ2-1|-|TRBV28
TGTGCCAGCAGTTCCCCCCCGAGTGGCGGCAATGAGCAGTTCTTC
CASSSPPSGGNEQFF
>TRBJ2-7|-|TRBV28
TGTGCCAGCAGTTTGAGAGGGATCAGATCCGACTACGAGCAGTACTTC
CASSLRGIRSDYEQYF
>TRBJ1-1|TRBD1|TRBV6-1
TGTGCCAGCAGTGAAGGGACAGGGGGCGCCGAGACTGAAGCTTTCTTT
CASSEGTGGAETEAFF
>TRBJ2-5|-|TRBV5-5
TGTGCCAGCGGACCCAAGGGGGATCAAGAGACCCAGTACTTC
CASGPKGDQETQYF
>TRBJ1-1|-|TRBV9
TGTGCCAGCAGCTCCTCCGTAGCTCCGGGCACTGAAGCTTTCTTT
CASSSSVAPGTEAFF
>TRBJ2-5|TRBD1|TRBV7-9
TGTGCCAGCAGCCACGGGACAGGGGGCGCCCATGAGACCCAGTACTTC
CASSHGTGGAHETQYF
>TRBJ2-4|-|TRBV6-5
TGTGCCAGCAACAGGGGGGGCGAAAACATTCAGTACTTC
CASNRGGENIQYF
>TRBJ2-3|-|TRBV5-6
TGTGCCAGCAGATCCGTTCGGGGCACAGATACGCAGTATTTT
CASRSVRGTDTQYF
>TRBJ2-5|-|TRBV25-1
TGTGCCAGCAGTGAGGCCGTCACAGGGCGGGGGGAGACCCAGTACTTC
CASSEAVTGRGETQYF
>TRBJ2-5|TRBD1|TRBV7-9
TGTGCCAGCAGCGTTAGACAGGGGGGGGGTCAAGAGACCCAGTACTTC
CASSVRQGGGQETQYF
>TRBJ2-2|TRBD1|TRBV2
TGTGCCAGCAGTTGGGACAGGGGGTACACCGGGGAGCTGTTTTTT
CASSWDRGYTGELFF
>TRBJ2-7|TRBD1|TRBV10-2
TGCGCCAGCCGCTATGGGACAGGGAATTCCTACGAGCAGTACTTC
CASRYGTGNSYEQYF
>TRBJ2-3|-|TRBV5-1
TGCGCCAGCAGCTTGACAGGGTGGGCAGATACGCAGTATTTT
CASSLTGWADTQYF
>TRBJ2-7|-|TRBV28
TGTGCCAGCAGCTCACGACTAGTGGGCGAGCAGTACTTC
CASSSRLVGEQYF
>TRBJ1-2|TRBD1|TRBV20-1
TGCAGTGCTTCAGACAGGGCAGGCTACACCTTC
CSASDRAGYTF
>TRBJ1-1|TRBD1|TRBV10-3
TGTGCCATCAGTGAGTCATCGGGGACAGGGGGCTTTGCTTTCTTT
CAISESSGTGGFAFF
>TRBJ1-1|TRBD1|TRBV25-1
TGTGCCAGCAGTGAGGACAGGGGGAACACTGAAGCTTTCTTT
CASSEDRGNTEAFF
>TRBJ2-7|TRBD1|TRBV2
TGTGCCAGCAAGGGGACAGAAACCTACGAGCAGTACTTC
CASKGTETYEQYF
>TRBJ2-7|TRBD1|TRBV2
TGTGCCAGCAGGGCTCCGGGACAGGGCCGTTACGAGCAGTACTTC
CASRAPGQGRYEQYF
>TRBJ2-1|-|TRBV2
TGTGCCAGCAGTGAGGCGGGTTACAATGAGCAGTTCTTC
CASSEAGYNEQFF
>TRBJ1-1|-|TRBV18
TGTGCCAGCTCACCACGAGGTCCGGGGAACACTGAAGCTTTCTTT
CASSPRGPGNTEAFF
>TRBJ2-1|TRBD2|TRBV4-1
TGCGCCAGCAGCCAAGAAATAGGGCGGGAGATGGGACCCAATGAGCAGTTCTTC
CASSQEIGREMGPNEQFF
>TRBJ1-2|TRBD1|TRBV4-1
TGCGCCAGCAGTGACTCCCGGGACAGGGGAAGCTACACCTTC
CASSDSRDRGSYTF
>TRBJ1-2|-|TRBV18
TGTGCCAGCTCACCACCCGGGGTGGGGGGCTACACCTTC
CASSPPGVGGYTF
>TRBJ2-7|TRBD2|TRBV9
TGTGCCAGCAGCGTAGCTGGGACTAGCGGTGCCTACGAGCAGTACTTC
CASSVAGTSGAYEQYF
>TRBJ1-1|TRBD1|TRBV5-1
TGCGCCAGCAGCCGGGGACAGCCGAACACTGAAGCTTTCTTT
CASSRGQPNTEAFF
>TRBJ2-7|TRBD1|TRBV19
TGTGCCAGTGGACAGGGCATGCCCTACGAGCAGTACTTC
CASGQGMPYEQYF
>TRBJ1-1|TRBD1|TRBV10-3
TGTGCCATCAGGACAGGGGGCACTGAAGCTTTCTTT
CAIRTGGTEAFF
>TRBJ1-2|TRBD1|TRBV19
TGTGCCAGTAGTATATGGACAGGGGGGACTACCTTCTATGGCTACACCTTC
CASSIWTGGTTFYGYTF
>TRBJ1-2|-|TRBV4-3
TGCGCCAGCAGCCAAGATCGAGGAACTATAAGGAATTATGGCTACACCTTC
CASSQDRGTIRNYGYTF
>TRBJ1-1|-|TRBV28
TGTGCCAGCAGTTTATTCCAGGGGATAAGAGTGAACACTGAAGCTTTCTTT
CASSLFQGIRVNTEAFF
>TRBJ2-2|TRBD2|TRBV5-1
TGCGCCAGCAGCTCGGGACTAGAATTGAACACCGGGGAGCTGTTTTTT
CASSSGLELNTGELFF
>TRBJ2-1|-|TRBV19
TGTGCCAGTAGTAGGTCTCGGCAGGGGCTGAACAATGAGCAGTTCTTC
CASSRSRQGLNNEQFF
>TRBJ1-1|TRBD1|TRBV19
TGTGCCAGTAGTAGGGACAGGGTGGCCACTGAAGCTTTCTTT
CASSRDRVATEAFF
>TRBJ2-2|-|TRBV6-6
TGTGCCAGCAGTTACTCTCGGCAGGGATGGACCGGGGAGCTGTTTTTT
CASSYSRQGWTGELFF
>TRBJ2-1|TRBD1|TRBV19
TGTGCCAGTAGTTCGACAGGGGGCTCCTACAATGAGCAGTTCTTC
CASSSTGGSYNEQFF
>TRBJ1-5|TRBD1|TRBV19
TGTGCCAGTAGTATGCTACATCTACCCGGGACAGGGGGTGGTCAGCCCCAGCATTTT
CASSMLHLPGTGGGQPQHF
>TRBJ2-5|TRBD1|TRBV7-6
TGTGCCAGTAGCCGGGCAGGGGGCCAAGAGACCCAGTACTTC
CASSRAGGQETQYF
>TRBJ1-2|-|TRBV5-5
TGTGCCAGCACGGCGGGAATTAACTATGGCTACACCTTC
CASTAGINYGYTF
>TRBJ2-2|TRBD1|TRBV4-3
TGCGCCAGCAGCCATGGGACAGCGAGGACCGGGGAGCTGTTTTTT
CASSHGTARTGELFF
>TRBJ2-3|-|TRBV18
TGTGCCAGCTCACCACCGTCATATCGGGTGAACACAGATACGCAGTATTTT
CASSPPSYRVNTDTQYF
>TRBJ1-1|-|TRBV4-3
TGCGCCAGCAGCCAAGACGTTGGGCAGATGAACACTGAAGCTTTCTTT
CASSQDVGQMNTEAFF
>TRBJ1-2|TRBD1|TRBV15
TGTGCCACCAGGGTGGCAGGGGGATCCCCCTTGGATGGCTACACCTTC
CATRVAGGSPLDGYTF
>TRBJ1-2|TRBD1|TRBV9
TGTGCCAGCAGCGTATTCACAGGGGGCGGAGGAGGCTACACCTTC
CASSVFTGGGGGYTF
>TRBJ1-1|TRBD1|TRBV5-6
TGTGCCAGCAGATGGACAGGGGGGAACACTGAAGCTTTCTTT
CASRWTGGNTEAFF
>TRBJ1-2|-|TRBV7-2
TGTGCCAGCAGCCAACAGGGTGGCTATGGCTACACCTTC
CASSQQGGYGYTF
>TRBJ1-3|-|TRBV29-1
TGCAGCGTGGGACTGGTAGATTCTGGAAACACCATATATTTT
CSVGLVDSGNTIYF
>TRBJ1-2|-|TRBV28
TGTGCCAGCAGTACAGGGATAGGCTATGGCTACACCTTC
CASSTGIGYGYTF
>TRBJ2-5|TRBD1|TRBV19
TGTGCCAGTTCACACGGGGGACAGGGGGAGACCCAGTACTTC
CASSHGGQGETQYF